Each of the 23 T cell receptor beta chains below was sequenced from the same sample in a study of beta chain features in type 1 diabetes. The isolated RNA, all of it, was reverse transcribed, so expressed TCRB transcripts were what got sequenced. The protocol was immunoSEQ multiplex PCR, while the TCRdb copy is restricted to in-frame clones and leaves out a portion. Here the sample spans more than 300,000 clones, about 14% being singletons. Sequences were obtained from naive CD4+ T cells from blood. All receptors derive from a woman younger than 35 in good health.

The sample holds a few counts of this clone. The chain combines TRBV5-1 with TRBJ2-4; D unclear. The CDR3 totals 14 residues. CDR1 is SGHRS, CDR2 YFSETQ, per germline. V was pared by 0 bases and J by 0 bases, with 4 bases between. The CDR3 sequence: CASSLDSAKNIQYF. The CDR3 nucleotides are TGCGCCAGCAGCTTGGACTCAGCCAAAAACATTCAGTACTTC.

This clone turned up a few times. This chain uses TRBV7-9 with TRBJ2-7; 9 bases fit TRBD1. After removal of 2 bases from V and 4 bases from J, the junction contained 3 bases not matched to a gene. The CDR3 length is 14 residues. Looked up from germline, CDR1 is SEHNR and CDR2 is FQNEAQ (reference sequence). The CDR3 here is CASSLRQGGYEQYF. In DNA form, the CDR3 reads TGTGCCAGCAGCTTACGACAGGGGGGGTACGAGCAGTACTTC.

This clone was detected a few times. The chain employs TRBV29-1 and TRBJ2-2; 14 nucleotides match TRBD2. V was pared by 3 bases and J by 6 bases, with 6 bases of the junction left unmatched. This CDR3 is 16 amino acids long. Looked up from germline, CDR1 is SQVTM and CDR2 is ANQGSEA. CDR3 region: CSVDGGLAGDPGELFF. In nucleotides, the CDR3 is TGCAGCGTTGATGGGGGACTAGCGGGAGATCCCGGGGAGCTGTTTTTT.

The CDR3 nucleotides are TGTGCCAGCAGCCAAGCTTCTAGCGGGCTATACGAGCAGTACTTC. It codes for CASSQASSGLYEQYF. The gene calls are TRBV14 and TRBJ2-7; TRBD2 agrees at 8 bases. Trimming removed 1 base from V and 4 bases from J; junction bases left unmatched: 6. Germline-derived CDR1 and CDR2 are SGHDN and FVKESK. The CDR3 extends over 15 amino acids. The full variable domain, in which reference TRBV14 and TRBJ2-7 provide the parts outside the CDR3, is EAGVTQFPSHSVIEKGQTVTLRCDPISGHDNLYWYRRVMGKEIKFLLHFVKESKQDESGMPNNRFLAERTGGTYSTLKVQPAELEDSGVYFCASSQASSGLYEQYFGPGTRLTVT.

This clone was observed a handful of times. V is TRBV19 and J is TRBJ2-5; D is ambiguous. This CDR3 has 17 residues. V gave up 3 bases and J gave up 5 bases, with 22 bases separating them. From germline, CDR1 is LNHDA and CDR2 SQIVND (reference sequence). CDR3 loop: CASSIRGGYGVSETQYF. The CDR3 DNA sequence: TGTGCCAGTAGTATCCGCGGCGGATACGGTGTGTCGGAGACCCAGTACTTC.

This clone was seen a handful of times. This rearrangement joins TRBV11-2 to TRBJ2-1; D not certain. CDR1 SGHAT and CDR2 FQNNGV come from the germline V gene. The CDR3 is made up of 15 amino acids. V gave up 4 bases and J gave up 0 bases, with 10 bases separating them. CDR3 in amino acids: CASSSTPTSYNEQFF. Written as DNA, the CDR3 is TGTGCCAGCAGCTCGACACCGACCTCCTACAATGAGCAGTTCTTC.

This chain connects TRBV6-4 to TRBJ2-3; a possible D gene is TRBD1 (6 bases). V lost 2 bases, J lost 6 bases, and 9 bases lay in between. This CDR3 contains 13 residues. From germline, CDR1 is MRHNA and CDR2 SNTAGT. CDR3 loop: CASSDPDRDTQYF. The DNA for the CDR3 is TGTGCCAGCAGTGACCCCGACAGGGATACGCAGTATTTT.

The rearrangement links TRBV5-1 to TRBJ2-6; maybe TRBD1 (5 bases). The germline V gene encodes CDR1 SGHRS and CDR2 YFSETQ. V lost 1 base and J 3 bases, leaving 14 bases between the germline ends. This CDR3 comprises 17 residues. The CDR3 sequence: CASSLRAGTGGANVLTF. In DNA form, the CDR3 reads TGCGCCAGCAGCTTGAGGGCAGGTACAGGTGGGGCCAACGTCCTGACTTTC.

CDR3 loop: CAWAQGRAGELFF. As DNA, the CDR3 is TGTGCCTGGGCCCAGGGAAGAGCCGGGGAGCTGTTTTTT. The rearrangement joins TRBV30 to TRBJ2-2; D might be TRBD1 (5 bases). The CDR3 runs to 13 residues. Germline lookup yields CDR1 GTSNPN and CDR2 SVGIG (reference sequence). The V and J ends lost 5 bases and 6 bases respectively, with 13 bases between them. The full variable domain, in which reference TRBV30 and TRBJ2-2 provide the parts outside the CDR3, is SQTIHQWPATLVQPVGSPLSLECTVEGTSNPNLYWYRQAAGRGLQLLFYSVGIGQISSEVPQNLSASRPQDRQFILSSKKLLLSDSGFYLCAWAQGRAGELFFGEGSRLTVL.

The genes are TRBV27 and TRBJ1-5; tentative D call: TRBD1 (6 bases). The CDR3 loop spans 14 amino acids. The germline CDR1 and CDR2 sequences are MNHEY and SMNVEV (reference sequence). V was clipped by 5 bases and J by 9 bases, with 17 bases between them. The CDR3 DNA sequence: TGTGCCAGCAGTGCGACAGGCGTTAGCTGGCCCCAGCATTTT. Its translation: CASSATGVSWPQHF.

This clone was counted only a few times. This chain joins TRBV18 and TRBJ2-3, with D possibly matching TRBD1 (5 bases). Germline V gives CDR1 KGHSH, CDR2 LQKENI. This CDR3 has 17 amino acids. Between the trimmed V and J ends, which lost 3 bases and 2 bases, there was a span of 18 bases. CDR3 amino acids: CASSPTGQGSFTDTQYF. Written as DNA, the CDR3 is TGTGCCAGCTCACCGACCGGGCAGGGATCATTCACAGATACGCAGTATTTT.

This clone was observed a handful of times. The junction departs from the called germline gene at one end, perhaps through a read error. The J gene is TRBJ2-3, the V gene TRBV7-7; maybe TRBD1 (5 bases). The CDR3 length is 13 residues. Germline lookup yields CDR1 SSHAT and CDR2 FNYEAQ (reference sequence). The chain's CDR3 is CASSSHQGDTQYF. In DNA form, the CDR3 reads TGTGCTAGCAGCTCCCATCAGGGAGATACGCAGTATTTT.

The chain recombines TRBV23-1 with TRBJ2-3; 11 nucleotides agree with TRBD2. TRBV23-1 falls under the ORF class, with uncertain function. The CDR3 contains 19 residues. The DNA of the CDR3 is TGCGTCCAGTTTAGCTCCGGGACTAGCGGAAATACTCCCACAGATACGCAGTATTTT. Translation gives CVQFSSGTSGNTPTDTQYF.

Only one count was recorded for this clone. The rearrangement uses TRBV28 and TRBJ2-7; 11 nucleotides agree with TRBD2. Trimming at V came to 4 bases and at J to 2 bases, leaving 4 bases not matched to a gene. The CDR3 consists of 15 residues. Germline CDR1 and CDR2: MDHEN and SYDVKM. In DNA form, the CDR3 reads TGTGCCAGCAGTTCCGGGACTAGCGGAGCCTACGAGCAGTACTTC. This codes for CASSSGTSGAYEQYF.

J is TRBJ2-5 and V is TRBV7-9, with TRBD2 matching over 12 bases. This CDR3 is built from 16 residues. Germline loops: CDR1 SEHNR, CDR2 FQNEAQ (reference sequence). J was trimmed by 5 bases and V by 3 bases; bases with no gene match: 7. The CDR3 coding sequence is TGTGCCAGCAGCTTTAACGGCCTAGCGGGAGGGGAGACCCAGTACTTC. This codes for CASSFNGLAGGETQYF.

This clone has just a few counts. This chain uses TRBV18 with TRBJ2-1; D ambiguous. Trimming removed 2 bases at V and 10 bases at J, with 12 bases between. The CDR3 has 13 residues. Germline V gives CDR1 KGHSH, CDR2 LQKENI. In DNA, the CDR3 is TGTGCCAGCTCACCAGAAACTGAGTCGGAGCAGTTCTTC. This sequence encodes CASSPETESEQFF.

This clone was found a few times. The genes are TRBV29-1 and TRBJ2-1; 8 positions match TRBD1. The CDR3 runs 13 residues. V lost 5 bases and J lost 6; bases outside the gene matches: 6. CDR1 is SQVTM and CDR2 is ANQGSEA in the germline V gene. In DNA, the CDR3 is TGCAGCGTTTCAACAGGGGGTATCAATGAGCAGTTCTTC. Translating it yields CSVSTGGINEQFF.

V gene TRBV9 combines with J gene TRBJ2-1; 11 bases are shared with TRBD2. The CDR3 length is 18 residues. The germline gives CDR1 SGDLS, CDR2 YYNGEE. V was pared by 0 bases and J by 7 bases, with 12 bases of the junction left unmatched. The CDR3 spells CASSVVGVRASGRNEQFF. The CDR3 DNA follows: TGTGCCAGCAGCGTAGTTGGGGTGAGGGCTAGCGGGAGGAATGAGCAGTTCTTC.

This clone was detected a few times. The CDR3 DNA follows: TGTGCCTGGAGTGTAGCTAGCGGGATCTTATATGAGCAGTTCTTC. Translation: CAWSVASGILYEQFF. The J gene is TRBJ2-1, the V gene TRBV30, with 9 positions matching TRBD2. This CDR3 contains 15 residues. Germline V gene lookup returns CDR1 GTSNPN and CDR2 SVGIG (reference sequence). Unmatched junction bases numbered 8, after V lost 0 bases and J lost 8 bases.

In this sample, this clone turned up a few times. CDR3 loop: CSVATVRGNNEQFF. In nucleotides, the CDR3 is TGCAGCGTTGCGACGGTCAGGGGGAACAATGAGCAGTTCTTC. The chain recombines TRBV29-1 with TRBJ2-1; 7 bases align to TRBD1. J was trimmed by 5 bases and V by 4 bases; bases with no gene match: 8. The CDR3 runs to 14 residues. Germline loops: CDR1 SQVTM, CDR2 ANQGSEA.

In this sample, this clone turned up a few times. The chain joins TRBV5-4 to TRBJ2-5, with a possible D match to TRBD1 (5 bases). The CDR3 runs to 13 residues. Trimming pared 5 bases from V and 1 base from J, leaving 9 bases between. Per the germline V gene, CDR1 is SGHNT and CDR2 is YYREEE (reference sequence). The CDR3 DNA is TGTGCCAGCAGTTTTACAGGCCAAGAGACCCAGTACTTC. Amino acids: CASSFTGQETQYF.

CDR3 DNA: TGTGCCAGCAGCTTGGGGGGGACAGGCGGGTACGAGCAGTACTTC. Translation gives CASSLGGTGGYEQYF. The chain links TRBV2 to TRBJ2-7, with D perhaps TRBD1 (8 bases). The CDR3 extends over 15 amino acids. Germline V gene data show CDR1 as SNHLY and CDR2 as FYNNEI. Trimming took off 6 bases at V and 4 bases at J, with 19 bases between the two ends. Full variable domain (remainder filled in from reference TRBV2 and TRBJ2-7): EPEVTQTPSHQVTQMGQEVILRCVPISNHLYFYWYRQILGQKVEFLVSFYNNEISEKSEIFDDQFSVERPDGSNFTLKIRSTKLEDSAMYFCASSLGGTGGYEQYFGPGTRLTVT.

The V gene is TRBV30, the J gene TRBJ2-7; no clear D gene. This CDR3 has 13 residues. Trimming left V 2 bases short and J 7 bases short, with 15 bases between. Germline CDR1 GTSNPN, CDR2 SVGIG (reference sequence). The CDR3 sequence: CAWSTVLPLEQYF. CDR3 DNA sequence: TGTGCCTGGAGTACGGTCCTTCCCTTGGAGCAGTACTTC.